This TCR beta chain comes out of a study of identical twins. Study outcomes and limitations: The abundant beta clonotypes from cord blood had fewer insertions, and memory repertoires had none of this.

The CDR3 runs to 14 residues. Trimming removed 0 bases from V and 7 bases from J; junction bases left unmatched: 3. Germline V gives CDR1 SGHDT, CDR2 YYEEEE. Unique molecular identifiers were present on the cDNA, and a universal primer site came from template switching. MiXCR was run by TCRdb on the 5' RACE reads, yielding one entry per CDR3 protein. The table lists 200,000 to 300,000 distinct CDR3 sequences, more than 9.5% of them singletons, with under 4.5% in the top ten. This clonotype was seen many times. Its cognate antigen is unknown. The donor group consisted entirely of healthy Caucasians. Another study also made use of these data, one on yellow fever vaccine responses in identical twins. That work contributes: Twins reportedly had a vaccine T cell response that seemed partly convergent, partly personalized.

Specimen: memory (CD45RO+) T cells sorted from blood. This clonotype was sampled from a woman in her late teens or twenties in good health. The chain joins TRBV5-6 to TRBJ2-2; 7 bases map to TRBD2. The CDR3 region is CASSLGTSGGELFF. DNA of the CDR3: TGTGCCAGCAGCTTGGGGACTAGTGGCGGGGAGCTGTTTTTT.